The rows below give T cell receptor beta chains drawn from one sample of a study of beta chain features in type 1 diabetes. Profiled with immunoSEQ multiplex PCR; TCRdb holds only in-frame clones, not every one. The table has about 350,000 clones, about 18% seen once; the top ten hold about 0.045%. Input material: naive CD4+ T cells from blood. The receptors were sampled from a woman aged 18 to 35 in good health. Each CDR3 is given with its conserved first and last residue. The D gene is left open where the match is weak. Rows give clone size only sometimes, using once, few, many, or a class for an expanded clone.

j_call: TRBJ1-1; d_call: TRBD1; v_call: TRBV30; clone_size: .; cdr3_nt: TGTGCCTGGAGTGTACTGGGGACAGTGAACACTGAAGCTTTCTTT; cdr3_aa: CAWSVLGTVNTEAFF
j_call: TRBJ2-7; d_call: .; v_call: TRBV6-5; clone_size: .; cdr3_nt: TGTGCCAGCAGTTACTCGGGGGCTCGGAGCTCCTACGAGCAGTACTTC; cdr3_aa: CASSYSGARSSYEQYF
j_call: TRBJ2-7; d_call: .; v_call: TRBV28; clone_size: .; cdr3_nt: TGTGCCAGCAGTCCCACCCATCAGCGTCCCTCCTACGAGCAGTACTTC; cdr3_aa: CASSPTHQRPSYEQYF
j_call: TRBJ2-1; d_call: TRBD2; v_call: TRBV13; clone_size: few; cdr3_nt: TGTGCCAGCAGCCCCGGACTAGCGGGGGCTCCGCTTCATGAGCAGTTCTTC; cdr3_aa: CASSPGLAGAPLHEQFF
j_call: TRBJ2-5; d_call: TRBD2; v_call: TRBV7-6; clone_size: .; cdr3_nt: TGTGCCAGCAGCGGAGGGACGAGGGGACTAGCCCAAGAGACCCAGTACTTC; cdr3_aa: CASSGGTRGLAQETQYF
j_call: TRBJ2-7; d_call: TRBD1; v_call: TRBV4-1; clone_size: few; cdr3_nt: TGCGCCAGCAGCCTCCAGGACAGGACCTACGAGCAGTACTTC; cdr3_aa: CASSLQDRTYEQYF
j_call: TRBJ2-6; d_call: .; v_call: TRBV5-1; clone_size: .; cdr3_nt: TGCGCCAGCAGTATTGGGGCCAACGTCCTGACTTTC; cdr3_aa: CASSIGANVLTF
j_call: TRBJ2-1; d_call: .; v_call: TRBV19; clone_size: .; cdr3_nt: TGTGCCAGTAGTCACGTAGCGGTGTACAATGAGCAGTTCTTC; cdr3_aa: CASSHVAVYNEQFF
j_call: TRBJ2-3; d_call: TRBD2; v_call: TRBV7-2; clone_size: .; cdr3_nt: TGTGCCAGCAGCCTGACTAGCGGGGGAGATACGCAGTATTTT; cdr3_aa: CASSLTSGGDTQYF
j_call: TRBJ2-7; d_call: TRBD1; v_call: TRBV18; clone_size: few; cdr3_nt: TGTGCCAGCTCACCACAAGGACAGGGCTTCAACGAGCAGTACTTC; cdr3_aa: CASSPQGQGFNEQYF
j_call: TRBJ1-4; d_call: .; v_call: TRBV28; clone_size: .; cdr3_nt: TGTGCCAGCAACCTTCCAGAGGGTCGGCTGTTTTTT; cdr3_aa: CASNLPEGRLFF
j_call: TRBJ2-5; d_call: TRBD2; v_call: TRBV27; clone_size: .; cdr3_nt: TGTGCCAGCAGTTCTCGGACTAGCGGGAGAGGGGAAGAGACCCAGTACTTC; cdr3_aa: CASSSRTSGRGEETQYF
j_call: TRBJ1-5; d_call: .; v_call: TRBV7-2; clone_size: .; cdr3_nt: TGTGCCAGCAGCTACGTCGCGGGGATAAGTCAGCCCCAGCATTTT; cdr3_aa: CASSYVAGISQPQHF
j_call: TRBJ2-1; d_call: .; v_call: TRBV23-1; clone_size: few; cdr3_nt: TGCGCCAGCAGTCAAGGTCTGGCACCCCACTACAATGAGCAGTTCTTC; cdr3_aa: CASSQGLAPHYNEQFF
j_call: TRBJ1-6; d_call: .; v_call: TRBV4-2; clone_size: few; cdr3_nt: TGTGCCAGCAGCCAAGTCGGGGTCTTGCGATCACCCCTCCACTTT; cdr3_aa: CASSQVGVLRSPLHF
j_call: TRBJ2-4; d_call: TRBD1; v_call: TRBV11-2; clone_size: few; cdr3_nt: TGTGCCAGCAGCCTCGACAGGGTAAAAAACATTCAGTACTTC; cdr3_aa: CASSLDRVKNIQYF
j_call: TRBJ2-1; d_call: TRBD2; v_call: TRBV7-8; clone_size: few; cdr3_nt: TGTGCCAGCAGCCAGAGAACTAGCGGCAATGAGCAGTTCTTC; cdr3_aa: CASSQRTSGNEQFF
j_call: TRBJ1-2; d_call: .; v_call: TRBV29-1; clone_size: few; cdr3_nt: TGCAGCGTTGGAGGACAGAACTATGGCTACACCTTC; cdr3_aa: CSVGGQNYGYTF
j_call: TRBJ2-7; d_call: TRBD1; v_call: TRBV4-2; clone_size: .; cdr3_nt: TGTGCCAGCAGCCAAGACAGGACAGGGGGCTACGAGCAGTACTTC; cdr3_aa: CASSQDRTGGYEQYF
j_call: TRBJ1-2; d_call: .; v_call: TRBV29-1; clone_size: .; cdr3_nt: TGCAGCGTTGAGGGGCGCGGGGTTCTCTATGGCTACACCTTC; cdr3_aa: CSVEGRGVLYGYTF
j_call: TRBJ2-7; d_call: TRBD1; v_call: TRBV5-4; clone_size: few; cdr3_nt: TGTGCCAGCAGCTCCAGGACAGGGGGGTCCTACGAGCAGTACTTC; cdr3_aa: CASSSRTGGSYEQYF
j_call: TRBJ2-3; d_call: TRBD2; v_call: TRBV11-2; clone_size: .; cdr3_nt: TGTGCCAGCAGCTTCGTTAGCGGGGGGGCTAGAGATACGCAGTATTTT; cdr3_aa: CASSFVSGGARDTQYF
j_call: TRBJ2-7; d_call: .; v_call: TRBV6-1; clone_size: .; cdr3_nt: TGTGCCAGCAGCTCAGACTCCTACGAGCAGTACTTC; cdr3_aa: CASSSDSYEQYF
j_call: TRBJ1-2; d_call: TRBD1; v_call: TRBV5-1; clone_size: .; cdr3_nt: TGCGCCAGCAGCTCTAACCGACAGGGGATCGATGGCTACACCTTC; cdr3_aa: CASSSNRQGIDGYTF
j_call: TRBJ1-1; d_call: TRBD1; v_call: TRBV7-9; clone_size: .; cdr3_nt: TGTGCCAGCAGCTTGCTACAGGGGGCCACTGAAGCTTTCTTT; cdr3_aa: CASSLLQGATEAFF
j_call: TRBJ1-1; d_call: TRBD1; v_call: TRBV30; clone_size: .; cdr3_nt: TGTGCCTGGAGTGGATCCTACAGGGGGAAGTACACTGAAGCTTTCTTT; cdr3_aa: CAWSGSYRGKYTEAFF
j_call: TRBJ2-3; d_call: TRBD2; v_call: TRBV9; clone_size: .; cdr3_nt: TGTGCCAGCAGCCTCGAGCCAGCGGGAGGGCCCGATACGCAGTATTTT; cdr3_aa: CASSLEPAGGPDTQYF
j_call: TRBJ2-3; d_call: TRBD2; v_call: TRBV9; clone_size: .; cdr3_nt: TGTGCCAGCAGCGTAGAGATTAGCGGGGATACGCAGTATTTT; cdr3_aa: CASSVEISGDTQYF
j_call: TRBJ2-1; d_call: .; v_call: TRBV4-1; clone_size: few; cdr3_nt: TGCGCCAGCAGCCTTTTTGAGTACAATGAGCAGTTCTTC; cdr3_aa: CASSLFEYNEQFF
j_call: TRBJ2-7; d_call: .; v_call: TRBV18; clone_size: .; cdr3_nt: TGTGCCAGCTCCCTGGGGCCGGGTACCACCTACGAGCAGTACTTC; cdr3_aa: CASSLGPGTTYEQYF
j_call: TRBJ1-2; d_call: TRBD1; v_call: TRBV4-1; clone_size: .; cdr3_nt: TGCGCCAGCAGCCCCGGGACAGGGGGCGAGGTGGTCTATGGCTACACCTTC; cdr3_aa: CASSPGTGGEVVYGYTF
j_call: TRBJ2-3; d_call: .; v_call: TRBV30; clone_size: few; cdr3_nt: TGTGTCGGAGTAACAGATACGCAGTATTTT; cdr3_aa: CVGVTDTQYF
j_call: TRBJ1-1; d_call: TRBD1; v_call: TRBV19; clone_size: .; cdr3_nt: TGTGCCAGTATGGAGGGACAGGGGTTGACTGAAGCTTTCTTT; cdr3_aa: CASMEGQGLTEAFF
j_call: TRBJ2-1; d_call: .; v_call: TRBV5-1; clone_size: .; cdr3_nt: TGCGCCAGCAGGAGTGACAATGAGCAGTTCTTC; cdr3_aa: CASRSDNEQFF
j_call: TRBJ1-1; d_call: .; v_call: TRBV7-3; clone_size: few; cdr3_nt: TGTGCCAGCAGCGCACTTGGGGGCTCGAACACTGAAGCTTTCTTT; cdr3_aa: CASSALGGSNTEAFF
j_call: TRBJ2-2; d_call: TRBD1; v_call: TRBV7-7; clone_size: few; cdr3_nt: TGTGCTAGCAGCGCTCGGGCAGGGGGCACCGGGGAGCTGTTTTTT; cdr3_aa: CASSARAGGTGELFF
j_call: TRBJ2-1; d_call: TRBD2; v_call: TRBV5-4; clone_size: few; cdr3_nt: TGTGCCAGCAGCTTGGGGACTAGCGGATCCTACAATGAGCAGTTCTTC; cdr3_aa: CASSLGTSGSYNEQFF
j_call: TRBJ2-3; d_call: .; v_call: TRBV9; clone_size: few; cdr3_nt: TGTGCCAGCAGCGTAGCTGGAGGGAGGATAGATACGCAGTATTTT; cdr3_aa: CASSVAGGRIDTQYF
j_call: TRBJ1-5; d_call: .; v_call: TRBV4-3; clone_size: .; cdr3_nt: TGCGCCAGCAGCCAGGAGGAGCATCAGCCCCAGCATTTT; cdr3_aa: CASSQEEHQPQHF
j_call: TRBJ2-5; d_call: .; v_call: TRBV5-4; clone_size: .; cdr3_nt: TGTGCCAGCAGCCCTCTTCGTCGGGAGACCCAGTACTTC; cdr3_aa: CASSPLRRETQYF
j_call: TRBJ2-5; d_call: .; v_call: TRBV4-1; clone_size: few; cdr3_nt: TGCGCCAGCAGCCAGCCCGCGGGGCCATCAGGGGGAAGGCCCCAGTACTTC; cdr3_aa: CASSQPAGPSGGRPQYF
j_call: TRBJ1-1; d_call: .; v_call: TRBV5-6; clone_size: .; cdr3_nt: TGTGCCAGCAGCTTGTGGGGAGGGGACACTGAAGCTTTCTTT; cdr3_aa: CASSLWGGDTEAFF
j_call: TRBJ1-2; d_call: .; v_call: TRBV6-5; clone_size: .; cdr3_nt: TGTGCCAGCAGTTACACCGAGAACTATGGCTACACCTTC; cdr3_aa: CASSYTENYGYTF
j_call: TRBJ2-6; d_call: .; v_call: TRBV5-8; clone_size: few; cdr3_nt: TGTGCCAGCAGCTTTGCACTTATGGGCTTGGGGGCCAACGTCCTGACTTTC; cdr3_aa: CASSFALMGLGANVLTF
j_call: TRBJ2-1; d_call: .; v_call: TRBV5-4; clone_size: .; cdr3_nt: TGTGCCAGCAGCTTGGATTCCAGCTCCTACAATGAGCAGTTCTTC; cdr3_aa: CASSLDSSSYNEQFF
j_call: TRBJ1-5; d_call: .; v_call: TRBV7-2; clone_size: few; cdr3_nt: TGTGCCAGCAGCTTGCTCGGGAGGAATCAGCCCCAGCATTTT; cdr3_aa: CASSLLGRNQPQHF
j_call: TRBJ1-4; d_call: .; v_call: TRBV4-1; clone_size: few; cdr3_nt: TGCGCCAGCAGCCAAGTGGGGGCGGCTAATGAAAAACTGTTTTTT; cdr3_aa: CASSQVGAANEKLFF
j_call: TRBJ1-3; d_call: TRBD1; v_call: TRBV7-9; clone_size: few; cdr3_nt: TGTGCCAGCAGCTCGCGACAGGGACGGATATATTTT; cdr3_aa: CASSSRQGRIYF
j_call: TRBJ1-5; d_call: .; v_call: TRBV19; clone_size: .; cdr3_nt: TGTGCCAGTCGCCCGGGGGGCGAGCGAAATCAGCCCCAGCATTTT; cdr3_aa: CASRPGGERNQPQHF
j_call: TRBJ2-7; d_call: .; v_call: TRBV25-1; clone_size: few; cdr3_nt: TGTGCCAGCACGTACGAGCAGTACTTC; cdr3_aa: CASTYEQYF
j_call: TRBJ2-4; d_call: .; v_call: TRBV2; clone_size: .; cdr3_nt: TGTGCCAGCAGTGATAAATGGGGGCACATTCAGTACTTC; cdr3_aa: CASSDKWGHIQYF
j_call: TRBJ2-3; d_call: TRBD1; v_call: TRBV29-1; clone_size: few; cdr3_nt: TGCAGCGGATCGGGCAGGGGGCAAGGAGATACGCAGTATTTT; cdr3_aa: CSGSGRGQGDTQYF
j_call: TRBJ2-7; d_call: TRBD1; v_call: TRBV5-4; clone_size: few; cdr3_nt: TGTGCCAGCAGTTTACAGGGGACCGCCTACGAGCAGTACTTC; cdr3_aa: CASSLQGTAYEQYF
j_call: TRBJ2-2; d_call: .; v_call: TRBV5-4; clone_size: few; cdr3_nt: TGTGCCAGCAGCTTGGGCAGGGGAATGTCCGGGGAGCTGTTTTTT; cdr3_aa: CASSLGRGMSGELFF
j_call: TRBJ2-1; d_call: TRBD2; v_call: TRBV4-1; clone_size: few; cdr3_nt: TGCGCCAGCAGCCAAAGGAGATTCGGGGGGGCCGACAATGAGCAGTTCTTC; cdr3_aa: CASSQRRFGGADNEQFF
j_call: TRBJ1-6; d_call: .; v_call: TRBV5-1; clone_size: few; cdr3_nt: TGCGCCAGCAGCTTGGACCAGGCCTATAATTCACCCCTCCACTTT; cdr3_aa: CASSLDQAYNSPLHF
j_call: TRBJ2-7; d_call: TRBD2; v_call: TRBV4-1; clone_size: .; cdr3_nt: TGCGCCAGCAGCCAAAGACTAGCGGGAGGGCCCTACGAGCAGTACTTC; cdr3_aa: CASSQRLAGGPYEQYF